These T cell receptor beta chains were read from a single sample in a study of blood T cells in healthy people across ages. One entry per CDR3 protein results from TCRdb running MiXCR on the 5' RACE reads. The data hold approximately 770,000 distinct CDR3 sequences, with roughly 60% observed a single time. Sequencing was carried out using blood. The source is a man aged 30-40 years in good health. Both conserved end residues are part of each CDR3. A D gene is named only where the DNA matches it firmly. Clone size appears in some rows only: once, few, many, or a class for an expanded clone.

d_gene,abundance,v_gene,j_gene,CDR3nt,CDR3aa
NA,once,TRBV6-2/TRBV6-3,TRBJ2-3,TGTGCCAGCGCCCAGGGAAACGTAGATACGCAGTATTTT,CASAQGNVDTQYF
NA,NA,TRBV21-1,TRBJ1-4,TGTGCCAGCAGCACTCAGGGCCAGCCGTCCCCTAATGAAAAACTGTTTTTT,CASSTQGQPSPNEKLFF
NA,NA,TRBV7-2,TRBJ2-3,TGTGCCAGCAGCTCCAGCCATAGCACAGATACGCAGTATTTT,CASSSSHSTDTQYF
NA,NA,TRBV29-1,TRBJ1-2,TGCAGCGTTGGCTCACTCGACTGGGGCTACACCTTC,CSVGSLDWGYTF
NA,NA,TRBV28,TRBJ2-5,TGTGCCAGCAGTTTAGGGGGGCCCCAGACCCAGTACTTC,CASSLGGPQTQYF
NA,NA,TRBV6-5,TRBJ1-4,TGTGCCAGCAGCCAGGACAGCTTTAATGAAAAACTGTTTTTT,CASSQDSFNEKLFF
NA,NA,TRBV29-1,TRBJ2-1,TGCAGCGTTGGCACGACACCGAGCTCCTACAATGAGCAGTTCTTC,CSVGTTPSSYNEQFF
NA,NA,TRBV12-3/TRBV12-4,TRBJ2-4,TGTGCCAGCAGACCGCCCGGCACGGCCAAAAACATTCAGTACTTC,CASRPPGTAKNIQYF
NA,NA,TRBV29-1,TRBJ1-2,TGCAGCGTTGAACGGGGGCGACGAGGCTACACCTTC,CSVERGRRGYTF
TRBD2,NA,TRBV9,TRBJ2-1,TGTGCCAGCAGCACCCAGACTAGCGGGAGGGATGAGCAGTTCTTC,CASSTQTSGRDEQFF
NA,NA,TRBV11-2,TRBJ2-3,TGTGCCAGCAGCTTGGGAGTGAAAGATACGCAGTATTTT,CASSLGVKDTQYF
TRBD1,NA,TRBV7-9,TRBJ1-1,TGTGCCAGCAGCTTGTTGGACAGGAAGTCCCCTGAAGCTTTCTTT,CASSLLDRKSPEAFF
TRBD2,NA,TRBV6-6,TRBJ2-5,TGTGCCAGCAGTTACCCGACTATAGCGGGGGCAGAGACCCAGTACTTC,CASSYPTIAGAETQYF
TRBD2,few,TRBV7-2,TRBJ2-5,TGTGCCAGCAGCCCCTCTAGCGGGAGTGATCAAGAGACCCAGTACTTC,CASSPSSGSDQETQYF
TRBD2,NA,TRBV6-5,TRBJ2-5,TGTGCCAGCAGACGGAGCGGGGTTCTTCAAGAGACCCAGTACTTC,CASRRSGVLQETQYF
NA,few,TRBV6-5,TRBJ1-2,TGTGCCAGCAGACGACAGGACCCCCCAGGCTACACCTTC,CASRRQDPPGYTF
TRBD2,NA,TRBV5-1,TRBJ2-1,TGCGCCAGCAGCGCCGAGACTAGCGGGGGACTGGGAGGGCAGTTCTTC,CASSAETSGGLGGQFF
NA,NA,TRBV28,TRBJ2-7,TGTGCCAGCAGTCTTCTAAGCGGAACCTACGAGCAGTACTTC,CASSLLSGTYEQYF
NA,few,TRBV20-1,TRBJ2-1,TGCAGTGCTAGAGACCCCCAGAGCTCCTACAATGAGCAGTTCTTC,CSARDPQSSYNEQFF
NA,NA,TRBV15,TRBJ2-5,TGTGCCACCCGAACCTCCCTAGGTGGGCAAGAGACCCAGTACTTC,CATRTSLGGQETQYF
TRBD2,NA,TRBV28,TRBJ2-5,TGTGCCAGCACGCTAGCGGGGCGCCAAGAGACCCAGTACTTC,CASTLAGRQETQYF
NA,NA,TRBV9,TRBJ2-2,TGTGCCAGCAGCGTCCCGAGAGGGACACCGAACACCGGGGAGCTGTTTTTT,CASSVPRGTPNTGELFF
TRBD1,NA,TRBV18,TRBJ1-1,TGTGCCAGCTCAGCAGCCCAGGGGGGGAGTTTGGAAGCTTTCTTT,CASSAAQGGSLEAFF
NA,few,TRBV4-2,TRBJ2-1,TGTGCCAGCAGCCAAGCGCGGAATGAGCAGTTCTTC,CASSQARNEQFF
NA,NA,TRBV27,TRBJ2-7,TGTGCCAGCAGTAGAACCACGACGGGATCCTACGAGCAGTACTTC,CASSRTTTGSYEQYF
TRBD1,NA,TRBV7-9,TRBJ2-4,TGTGCCAGCAGCCACGCCGGACAGGGGAACATTCAGTACTTC,CASSHAGQGNIQYF
TRBD2,NA,TRBV5-4,TRBJ2-1,TGTGCCAGCAGGCTGGACCCGGGACTAGCGGGAAATAGGCAGTTCTTC,CASRLDPGLAGNRQFF
TRBD1,few,TRBV7-2,TRBJ2-7,TGTGCCAGCAGCTTGGTCTCACGGACAGGGGAGCTCGAGCAGTACTTC,CASSLVSRTGELEQYF
NA,NA,TRBV20-1,TRBJ2-4,TGCAGTGCAAGCCCCAGGGAAGCCAAAAACATTCAGTACTTC,CSASPREAKNIQYF
NA,NA,TRBV6-4,TRBJ2-2,TGTGCCAGCAGTGTAGCAGGGGACACCGGGGAGCTGTTTTTT,CASSVAGDTGELFF
TRBD2,few,TRBV7-2,TRBJ2-7,TGTGCCAGCAGCTTTGCCAGGACTAGCTTTTACGAGCAGTACTTC,CASSFARTSFYEQYF
NA,NA,TRBV10-3,TRBJ2-1,TGTGCCATCAGTGAGCCTGATAGGGCAGGCCACAATGAGCGGTTCTTC,CAISEPDRAGHNERFF
NA,NA,TRBV28,TRBJ2-7,TGTGCCAGCAGTTTTAAAAGGGGGTTGGCCCCACCGGGACCCAGGGTTACGTACGAGCAGTACTTC,CASSFKRGLAPPGPRVTYEQYF
TRBD1,NA,TRBV20-1,TRBJ2-1,TGCAGTGCCCCGGGACAGACGACGGGTGGGAATGAGCAGTTCTTC,CSAPGQTTGGNEQFF
NA,few,TRBV7-2,TRBJ2-3,TGTGCCAGCAGCCCACGCGCCGGGCCTAGCACAGATACGCAGTATTTT,CASSPRAGPSTDTQYF
NA,NA,TRBV29-1,TRBJ1-2,TGCGGCGTAACAGACTTTGGCTACACCTTC,CGVTDFGYTF
NA,NA,TRBV29-1,TRBJ1-2,TGCAGCGCCTCCGACCCGACACCGGGGGCGCGTGGCTACACCTTC,CSASDPTPGARGYTF
TRBD1,few,TRBV11-2,TRBJ2-5,TGTGCCAGCAGAATTCTCAGGGGGCGAGGAGAGACCCAGTACTTC,CASRILRGRGETQYF
NA,NA,TRBV6-6,TRBJ1-1,TGTGCCAGCAGCGTTACGGACGGCTACACTGAAGCTTTCTTT,CASSVTDGYTEAFF
TRBD1,few,TRBV13,TRBJ2-7,TGTGCCAGCAGCTACGAACAGGGGGGCCACGAGCAGTACTTC,CASSYEQGGHEQYF
TRBD1,NA,TRBV6-2/TRBV6-3,TRBJ1-2,TGTGCCAGCAGTGACAGGGATGGCTACACCTTC,CASSDRDGYTF
NA,NA,TRBV4-2,TRBJ2-7,TGTGCCAGCAGCCAAGTCCAGGGAGTTACAGGTTACGAGCAGTACTTC,CASSQVQGVTGYEQYF
NA,few,TRBV29-1,TRBJ1-5,TGCAGCGTCGCATTTCCTAGCGGGCCCCAGCATTTT,CSVAFPSGPQHF
NA,NA,TRBV28,TRBJ2-7,TGTGCCAGCAGTTTGGCGCGTTACGAGCAGTACTTC,CASSLARYEQYF
NA,once,TRBV14,TRBJ1-6,TGTGCCAGCAGCCAAGATCCTCGGGGTTACTATAATTCACCCCTCCACTTT,CASSQDPRGYYNSPLHF
TRBD2,NA,TRBV9,TRBJ2-1,TGTGCCAGCAGCGATTCCGGGACTAGGGTCAATGAGCAGTTCTTC,CASSDSGTRVNEQFF
TRBD2,NA,TRBV7-7,TRBJ2-7,TGTGCTAGCAGCTTAGCGGGGGTCGACGAGCAGTACTTC,CASSLAGVDEQYF
NA,NA,TRBV4-3,TRBJ2-7,TGCGCCAGCAGCCAAGACAAGAATGTTCCCTACGAGCAGTACTTC,CASSQDKNVPYEQYF
NA,few,TRBV4-2,TRBJ1-3,TGTGCCAGCAGCCAAGATCGGGGCCGATGGGGGGCACTCTCTGGAAACACCATATATTTT,CASSQDRGRWGALSGNTIYF
NA,NA,TRBV10-3,TRBJ2-1,TGTGCCATCAGTGAGTCGCTAGACATTAAAAGAGAGCAGTTCTTC,CAISESLDIKREQFF
TRBD1,once,TRBV10-2,TRBJ1-6,TGCGCCAGCAGTGGGGACAGGCCATATTCACCCCTCCACTTT,CASSGDRPYSPLHF
NA,NA,TRBV20-1,TRBJ2-5,TGCAGTGCTAGGCCATTCCGGGAGACCCAGTACTTC,CSARPFRETQYF
NA,NA,TRBV12-3/TRBV12-4,TRBJ2-7,TGTGCCAGCAGTAGGGACCACCTCTCCTACGAGCAGTACTTC,CASSRDHLSYEQYF
NA,few,TRBV20-1,TRBJ2-1,TGCAGTGCAGGAGGGCAGGGCCATGAGCAGTTCTTC,CSAGGQGHEQFF
NA,NA,TRBV5-1,TRBJ1-5,TGCGCCAGCAGCTTGGAGGGAGGCGATCAGCCCCAGCATTTT,CASSLEGGDQPQHF
TRBD2,once,TRBV20-1,TRBJ2-7,TGCAGTGCTAACCCGATGGCAGCGGGGTACGAGCAGTACTTC,CSANPMAAGYEQYF
NA,NA,TRBV7-2,TRBJ2-4,TGTGCCAGCAGCTTAGTGGGTTTAGAGCGGCTAGCCAAAAACATTCAGTACTTC,CASSLVGLERLAKNIQYF
NA,NA,TRBV20-1,TRBJ2-3,TGCAGTGCTATCCTCACTCAGGCCCCCGATACGCAGTATTTT,CSAILTQAPDTQYF
NA,NA,TRBV6-5,TRBJ2-2,TGTGCCACCGGGGGGCCGAACACCGGGGAGCTGTTTTTT,CATGGPNTGELFF